The clone carrying this T cell receptor beta chain has just one count. This may come from a read error, since a much larger clone is one base off. TCRdb ran MiXCR on the PCR reads and lists one entry per CDR3 protein. This sample carries under 650,000 distinct CDR3 sequences, about 20% of them seen once, and the ten largest clones take roughly 0.83%. CDR3 size: 14 residues. From germline, CDR1 is SGHAT and CDR2 FQNNGV. Deletions cut 1 base from V and 12 bases from J, with 16 bases between. This specimen belongs to a study of molecular identifiers for immune sequencing clone quantification. The TCR comes from a human donor in good health. Some libraries in this study had Jurkat cell RNA spiked in. The chain links TRBV11-2 to TRBJ2-1; D ambiguous. Sequencing was performed on naive CD8+ T cells from blood, with Jurkat cell RNA spiked in. Indicated subset: FACS-sorted CD8+CD4-CCR7+CD45RA+ naive T cells. In nucleotides, the CDR3 is TGTGCCAGCAGCTTAGTTTTTGGCGCCGATGGGCAGTTCTTC. Protein: CASSLVFGADGQFF.